This T cell receptor (beta chain) is drawn from a study of cytotoxic CD8 clonotypes in ibrutinib-treated CLL. Trimming pared 3 bases from V and 3 bases from J, leaving 6 bases between. The CDR3 runs to 13 residues. Germline-derived CDR1 and CDR2 are MNHNS and SASEGT. TCRdb keeps only in-frame clones here, not all; method: immunoSEQ multiplex PCR. The sample has about 200,000 clones; 72% are singletons. The material sequenced was PBMCs, taken after 24 months of ibrutinib treatment. The receptor was isolated from a human donor with chronic lymphocytic leukemia. The chain carries TRBV6-1 and TRBJ1-5, with TRBD1 as a possible D gene (5 bases). The CDR3 here is CASSDRDNQPQHF. CDR3 DNA sequence: TGTGCCAGCAGTGACAGGGACAATCAGCCCCAGCATTTT.